This T cell receptor (beta chain) was sequenced for a study of control samples from healthy donors and cancer patients. Sequenced by immunoSEQ multiplex PCR; TCRdb stores in-frame clones only, minus some. Of over 100,000 clones in the sample, roughly 90% are singletons; the top ten hold 17%. To note about this clone: Other DNA sequences in this sample translate to the same CDR3.

Source material: blood. This clonotype originated in a woman aged 45-65 years in good health.

CDR3 DNA: TGTGCCAGTAGTATTATCAGTTACAATGAGCAGTTCTTC. As protein: CASSIISYNEQFF. The V gene is TRBV19, the J gene TRBJ2-1, with unresolved D. Trimming shortened V by 3 bases and J by 4 bases, and 7 bases separated the two germline ends. Germline V gives CDR1 LNHDA, CDR2 SQIVND (reference sequence). The CDR3 is 13 amino acids. Using reference TRBV19 and TRBJ2-1 for the parts outside the CDR3, the full variable domain is DGGITQSPKYLFRKEGQNVTLSCEQNLNHDAMYWYRQDPGQGLRLIYYSQIVNDFQKGDIAEGYSVSREKKESFPLTVTSAQKNPTAFYLCASSIISYNEQFFGPGTRLTVL.